These 21 T cell receptor beta chains were all obtained from the same sample, sequenced in a study of cytomegalovirus exposure and HLA in healthy donors (dated by TCRdb to between 2016 and 2019). Libraries came from the immunoSEQ multiplex PCR assay. The multiplex PCR relied on a mix of 60 forward primers for TCR Vbeta segments and 13 reverse primers for TCR Jbeta segments. Drawn from immuneACCESS, this table holds only the in-frame rearrangements with V and J called that TCRdb kept. Clones are partly lost; checked studies trace under half to an unresolved V gene and leave the rest unexplained. The sample's table lists a count of fewer than 100,000 clones. The ten largest clonotypes hold around 0.6% of the sample. Sequenced input: PBMCs. These receptors were taken from a middle-aged man in good health and CMV-seronegative.

The chain uses TRBV6-5 and TRBJ1-2; 12 bases match TRBD1. Germline CDR1 MNHEY, CDR2 SVGAGI. This CDR3 has 14 amino acids. With 6 bases clipped from V and 4 bases from J, the junction kept 3 bases outside the gene matches. This CDR3 is CASRRGQGAYGYTF. CDR3 nucleotides: TGTGCCAGCAGAAGGGGACAGGGGGCCTATGGCTACACCTTC.

The rearrangement joins TRBV9 to TRBJ2-5, with 7 bases fitting TRBD2. The germline V gene encodes CDR1 SGDLS and CDR2 YYNGEE. J was trimmed by 4 bases and V by 3 bases; bases with no gene match: 3. This CDR3 region has 13 residues. CDR3 loop: CASSGGLGETQYF. Written as DNA, the CDR3 is TGTGCCAGCAGCGGCGGACTAGGAGAGACCCAGTACTTC. The complete variable domain, with remaining parts taken from reference TRBV9 and TRBJ2-5, reads DSGVTQTPKHLITATGQRVTLRCSPRSGDLSVYWYQQSLDQGLQFLIQYYNGEERAKGNILERFSAQQFPDLHSELNLSSLELGDSALYFCASSGGLGETQYFGPGTRLLVL.

The CDR3 DNA reads TGTGCCAGCAGCTTCAGTATTGGGAACACTGAAGCTTTCTTT. Protein product: CASSFSIGNTEAFF. The gene calls are TRBV7-3 and TRBJ1-1; D uncertain. The CDR3 loop spans 14 amino acids. CDR1 and CDR2 (germline): SGHTA, FQGTGA. V lost 3 bases to trimming and J lost 1 base, with 9 bases between them. The full variable domain, completed using reference TRBV7-3 and TRBJ1-1, is GAGVSQTPSNKVTEKGKYVELRCDPISGHTALYWYRQSLGQGPEFLIYFQGTGAADDSGLPNDRFFAVRPEGSVSTLKIQRTERGDSAVYLCASSFSIGNTEAFFGQGTRLTVV.

The chain links TRBV19 to TRBJ1-2, with TRBD1 matching over 9 bases. This CDR3 has 14 amino acids. The germline CDR1 and CDR2 sequences are LNHDA and SQIVND (reference sequence). The ends lost 5 bases at V and 7 bases at J; junction bases unmatched: 8. This CDR3 is CASSEGQGRFGYTF. The CDR3 DNA reads as TGTGCCAGTAGTGAGGGACAGGGAAGGTTTGGCTACACCTTC.

The genes are TRBV12-5 and TRBJ2-5; D is ambiguous. This CDR3 has 12 amino acids. The V and J ends lost 8 bases and 5 bases respectively, with 12 bases between them. Germline V gene lookup returns CDR1 LGHNT and CDR2 FRNRAP. The CDR3 region is CASSRGSETQYF. The DNA of the CDR3 is TGTGCTAGTAGCAGAGGTAGTGAGACCCAGTACTTC.

The V gene is TRBV5-6, the J gene TRBJ1-5; tentative D call: TRBD1 (6 bases). Trimming removed 1 base from V and 4 bases from J, with 12 bases in between. Germline-derived CDR1 and CDR2 are SGHDT and YYEEEE. The CDR3 covers 15 residues. CDR3 coding DNA: TGTGCCAGCAGCTTGTTGGGGGGGGCGAATCAGCCCCAGCATTTT. Its translation is CASSLLGGANQPQHF.

The CDR3 protein is CASSQSALAGRCQETQYF. DNA for the CDR3: TGCGCCAGCAGTCAATCGGCCCTAGCGGGACGGTGCCAAGAGACCCAGTACTTC. The gene calls are TRBV23-1 and TRBJ2-5; 9 positions agree with TRBD2. TRBV23-1 is recorded as an ORF, its role being uncertain. With V trimmed by 0 bases and J by 1 base, 9 bases remained unmatched. This CDR3 is built from 18 residues.

V and J are TRBV29-1 and TRBJ1-5; 7 bases line up with TRBD1. The CDR3 consists of 12 residues. Trimming at V came to 5 bases and at J to 5 bases, leaving 3 bases not matched to a gene. The V gene's germline CDR1 is SQVTM and CDR2 ANQGSEA. The chain's CDR3 is CSVKQGDQPQHF. In nucleotides, the CDR3 is TGCAGCGTTAAGCAGGGGGATCAGCCCCAGCATTTT.

The chain has TRBV6-4 and TRBJ2-3; 13 nucleotides match TRBD2. Losses at the gene ends were 4 bases for V and 4 bases for J; bases not matched to a gene: 5. This CDR3 is 16 amino acids long. Germline values: CDR1 MRHNA, CDR2 SNTAGT. The CDR3 DNA sequence: TGTGCCAGCAGTGCGGGACTAGCGGGGAGCTCAGATACGCAGTATTTT. Encoded protein: CASSAGLAGSSDTQYF.

The chain carries TRBV5-8 and TRBJ1-4, with D unresolved. This CDR3 spans 14 amino acids. V lost 1 base to trimming and J lost 4 bases, with 8 bases between them. The germline CDR1 and CDR2 sequences are SGHTS and YDEGEE. CDR3 nucleotides: TGTGCCAGCAGCTTGCGGCAGGTTAATGAAAAACTGTTTTTT. Translated, it gives CASSLRQVNEKLFF.

The V call is TRBV6-5, the J call TRBJ2-3, with TRBD1 identical over 7 bases. Germline loops: CDR1 MNHEY, CDR2 SVGAGI. V was pared by 1 base and J by 2 bases, with 6 bases of the junction left unmatched. The CDR3 spans 16 residues. The CDR3 reads CASSYLGQKITDTQYF. The CDR3 region has the DNA TGTGCCAGCAGTTACTTGGGACAGAAGATCACAGATACGCAGTATTTT.

This rearrangement joins TRBV18 to TRBJ2-7, with D unresolved. CDR1 and CDR2 from the germline V gene are KGHSH and LQKENI. The CDR3 is 14 amino acids. V lost 3 bases and J 4 bases, leaving 13 bases between the germline ends. CDR3 amino acids: CASSPFPQQYEQYF. The CDR3 nucleotides are TGTGCCAGCTCACCCTTCCCACAGCAATACGAGCAGTACTTC.

The chain couples TRBV30 to TRBJ1-5; D perhaps matches TRBD1 (6 bases). This CDR3 region has 15 residues. CDR1 is GTSNPN and CDR2 is SVGIG in the germline V gene (reference sequence). Trimming left V 1 base short and J 1 base short, with 11 bases between. CDR3 sequence (DNA): TGTGCCTGGAGTGGAGGGGGTTGGAGCAATCAGCCCCAGCATTTT. Protein product: CAWSGGGWSNQPQHF.

The V and J genes are TRBV27 and TRBJ2-2; TRBD1 matches at 9 bases. The CDR3 spans 16 residues. Germline trimming cut 2 bases from V and 5 bases from J; bases unmatched to any gene: 6. CDR1 and CDR2 from the germline V gene are MNHEY and SMNVEV (reference sequence). This CDR3 reads CASSLGGTGFTGELFF. The CDR3 nucleotides read TGTGCCAGCAGTTTAGGCGGGACAGGGTTTACCGGGGAGCTGTTTTTT.

The chain links TRBV28 to TRBJ2-7; TRBD1 might be the D (5 bases). Germline V CDR1 and CDR2: MDHEN, SYDVKM. Trimming cost V 9 bases and J 5 bases, with 14 bases left between them. CDR3 length equals 12 residues. The CDR3 reads CASSRQGDEQYF. CDR3 DNA: TGTGCCAGTTCCCGGCAGGGTGACGAGCAGTACTTC.

The chain links TRBV10-3 to TRBJ1-5, with 7 bases fitting TRBD1. After removal of 3 bases from V and 3 bases from J, the junction contained 11 bases not matched to a gene. The CDR3 spans 17 residues. Germline CDR1 reads ENHRY; CDR2 reads SYGVKD. In nucleotides, the CDR3 is TGTGCCATCAGTGACCGGAGGGACAGCGCGATCAATCAGCCCCAGCATTTT. It codes for CAISDRRDSAINQPQHF.

J is TRBJ1-4 and V is TRBV7-9; no firm D call. CDR3 length equals 14 residues. V was cut by 5 bases and J by 7 bases, with 14 bases left in between. From germline, CDR1 is SEHNR and CDR2 FQNEAQ (reference sequence). DNA for the CDR3: TGTGCCAGCAGCCCATCTAACGGGATTGAAAAACTGTTTTTT. Its translation is CASSPSNGIEKLFF.

The chain is built from TRBV7-2 and TRBJ2-3, with a weak D call TRBD1 (6 bases). The CDR3 covers 16 residues. The ends were cut back, 1 base at V and 2 bases at J, with 13 bases in the middle. Germline CDR1 and CDR2: SGHTA and FQGNSA. In DNA form, the CDR3 reads TGTGCCAGCAGCTTAGGTATGGACAGCACCACAGATACGCAGTATTTT. Its translation is CASSLGMDSTTDTQYF.

J is TRBJ2-3 and V is TRBV27; D unresolved. This CDR3 has 15 residues. V dropped 2 bases and J dropped 0 bases, with 9 bases sitting between them. Per the germline V gene, CDR1 is MNHEY and CDR2 is SMNVEV (reference sequence). CDR3 sequence reads: CASSLTEQSTDTQYF. CDR3 DNA sequence: TGTGCCAGCAGTTTAACTGAGCAAAGCACAGATACGCAGTATTTT.

The chain joins TRBV7-9 to TRBJ2-6; possible D gene TRBD2, 5 bases. Germline assignment: CDR1 SEHNR and CDR2 FQNEAQ (reference sequence). The CDR3 runs to 19 residues. Trimming stripped 5 bases from V and 0 bases from J, with 20 bases between. Written as DNA, the CDR3 is TGTGCCAGCAGCCGGTGGTTGCGGGCCAGCAGCTCTGGGGCCAACGTCCTGACTTTC. Translation: CASSRWLRASSSGANVLTF.

The J gene is TRBJ1-6, the V gene TRBV6-1; D gene uncertain. The CDR3 has 15 residues. Germline CDR1 reads MNHNS; CDR2 reads SASEGT. V was pared by 6 bases and J by 0 bases, with 9 bases between. This chain's CDR3 is CASRSMSSYNSPLHF. The CDR3 DNA is TGTGCCAGCAGGTCGATGAGCTCCTATAATTCACCCCTCCACTTT.